The 22 T cell receptor beta chains in this list originate from one sample, sequenced in a study of blood T cells in healthy people across ages. PCR was performed a second time for about 7 to 12 cycles using a sample-barcoded 5' primer and a J-beta primer mix. TCRdb redid the calling of the 5' RACE reads with MiXCR, one entry per CDR3 protein. The sample has roughly 1.5 million distinct CDR3 sequences, roughly 43% seen once. The sequenced material came from blood. The receptor set was obtained from a woman aged 18-35 years in good health.

The chain uses TRBV4-3 and TRBJ1-2; D is uncertain. The CDR3 contains 14 residues. With 4 bases removed from V and 4 bases from J, the gap between germline ends came to 13 bases. The germline CDR1 and CDR2 sequences are LGHNA and YSLEER. The CDR3 nucleotides are TGCGCCAGCAGCCGGATCGGGCTCAGCTATGGCTACACCTTC. It encodes CASSRIGLSYGYTF.

This clonotype has ten or more counts. The chain uses TRBV12-3 or TRBV12-4 and TRBJ1-2, with TRBD1 identical over 9 bases. Trimming cost V 6 bases and J 0 bases; bases outside gene matches: 5. This CDR3 comprises 15 residues. In DNA, the CDR3 is TGTGCCAGCAGCCTACGACAGGGGGCTAACTATGGCTACACCTTC. Protein sequence: CASSLRQGANYGYTF.

This clonotype was detected a few times. DNA of the CDR3: TGTGCCAGCAGCTTAATTCCGGGGTCGGGATACAATGAGCAGTTCTTC. It encodes CASSLIPGSGYNEQFF. The V call is TRBV7-2, the J call TRBJ2-1, with D perhaps TRBD2 (5 bases). This CDR3 is built from 16 residues. The ends were cut back, 2 bases at V and 4 bases at J, with 15 bases in the middle. The germline V gene has CDR1 SGHTA and CDR2 FQGNSA.

V gene TRBV4-1 combines with J gene TRBJ2-1; possibly TRBD2 for D (6 bases). CDR1 and CDR2 (germline): MGHRA, YSYEKL. V lost 4 bases, J lost 12 bases, and 16 bases lay in between. This CDR3 contains 13 residues. The CDR3 is CASSPLSGPGQFF. Written as DNA, the CDR3 is TGCGCCAGCAGCCCCCTTAGCGGCCCAGGGCAGTTCTTC.

The table lists this clonotype with a few counts. The chain links TRBV27 to TRBJ1-6; no definite D call. Germline V gives CDR1 MNHEY, CDR2 SMNVEV (reference sequence). V lost 2 bases and J lost 7, with 6 bases in between. The CDR3 loop spans 13 amino acids. CDR3 bases: TGTGCCAGCAGTTTAAGGTTCAATTCACCCCTCCACTTT. It translates to CASSLRFNSPLHF.

The chain couples TRBV9 to TRBJ1-2; TRBD1 matches at 7 bases. V lost 3 bases and J lost 4; bases outside the gene matches: 9. The CDR3 consists of 15 residues. The V gene's germline CDR1 is SGDLS and CDR2 YYNGEE. The CDR3 loop reads CASSAEGTAPYGYTF. For the CDR3, the DNA is TGTGCCAGCAGCGCCGAGGGGACAGCGCCCTATGGCTACACCTTC.

This chain connects TRBV15 to TRBJ2-7, with 7 positions matching TRBD2. V lost 2 bases to trimming and J lost 5 bases; unmatched junction nucleotides: 6. The CDR3 covers 14 residues. Germline loops: CDR1 LNHNV, CDR2 YYDKDF (reference sequence). The CDR3 nucleotides are TGTGCCACCAGCAGATCTAGCGGAAACCACGAGCAGTACTTC. It is translated as CATSRSSGNHEQYF.

The table lists this clonotype with a few counts. The V and J genes are TRBV10-3 and TRBJ2-1; 9 bases align to TRBD2. CDR1 ENHRY and CDR2 SYGVKD come from the germline V gene. The V segment lost 8 bases and the J segment 7 bases; nucleotides outside the gene matches: 15. The CDR3 contains 16 residues. CDR3 coding DNA: TGTGCCATCGCCCAGACTAGCGGTGCTCCGGGGAATGAGCAGTTCTTC. This translates into CAIAQTSGAPGNEQFF.

The chain links TRBV5-1 to TRBJ2-3; tentative D call: TRBD2 (6 bases). The CDR3 loop spans 15 amino acids. V shed 3 bases and J shed 2 bases, with 13 bases lying between them. Germline V gene data show CDR1 as SGHRS and CDR2 as YFSETQ. The CDR3 protein is CASSSFSSATDTQYF. The CDR3 DNA is TGCGCCAGCAGCTCCTTCTCTAGCGCCACAGATACGCAGTATTTT.

The chain joins TRBV7-9 to TRBJ2-1; 9 nucleotides line up with TRBD2. The CDR3 is 14 amino acids. After removal of 11 bases from V and 7 bases from J, the junction contained 12 bases not matched to a gene. Germline V gives CDR1 SEHNR, CDR2 FQNEAQ (reference sequence). CDR3 amino acids: CAAGGADVYNEQFF. The CDR3 DNA reads as TGTGCCGCGGGGGGGGCCGACGTATATAATGAGCAGTTCTTC. The whole variable domain, filled in from reference TRBV7-9 and TRBJ2-1, reads DTGVSQNPRHKITKRGQNVTFRCDPISEHNRLYWYRQTLGQGPEFLTYFQNEAQLEKSRLLSDRFSAERPKGSFSTLEIQRTEQGDSAMYLCAAGGADVYNEQFFGPGTRLTVL.

This clonotype was counted between two and nine times. This chain uses TRBV2 with TRBJ1-4, with TRBD1 identical over 9 bases. Germline V gene sequence: CDR1 SNHLY, CDR2 FYNNEI. CDR3 length equals 17 residues. V dropped 7 bases and J dropped 7; count of bases not matched to a gene: 16. The CDR3 loop is CASTWGQGYGLGEKLFF. DNA of the CDR3: TGTGCCAGCACCTGGGGACAGGGATACGGATTGGGTGAAAAACTGTTTTTT.

The rearrangement links TRBV5-6 to TRBJ2-1; 13 bases are shared with TRBD2. Germline V lookup: CDR1 SGHDT, CDR2 YYEEEE. The junction had 7 bases not matched to a gene; V was cut back by 4 bases and J by 12 bases. This CDR3 is built from 14 residues. As DNA, the CDR3 is TGTGCCAGCAGCGGACTAGCGGGGGTTCCGGGGCAGTTCTTC. Its translation: CASSGLAGVPGQFF. The full variable domain, its missing parts supplied by reference TRBV5-6 and TRBJ2-1, is DAGVTQSPTHLIKTRGQQVTLRCSPKSGHDTVSWYQQALGQGPQFIFQYYEEEERQRGNFPDRFSGHQFPNYSSELNVNALLLGDSALYLCASSGLAGVPGQFFGPGTRLTVL.

This clonotype was detected only a few times. This chain connects TRBV27 to TRBJ2-1; D unresolved. V was pared by 5 bases and J by 6 bases, with 11 bases between. Germline assignment: CDR1 MNHEY and CDR2 SMNVEV (reference sequence). There are 13 residues in the CDR3. The CDR3 reads CASSPLGFNEQFF. CDR3 in DNA: TGTGCCAGCAGTCCGCTGGGTTTCAATGAGCAGTTCTTC.

The chain carries TRBV7-2 and TRBJ2-1; TRBD1 agrees at 8 bases. V dropped 3 bases and J dropped 8; count of bases not matched to a gene: 12. The germline V gene encodes CDR1 SGHTA and CDR2 FQGNSA. The CDR3 loop spans 16 amino acids. The CDR3 coding sequence is TGTGCCAGCAGCTTCCAAGGACAGGGTTTATGGGATGAGCAGTTCTTC. This translates into CASSFQGQGLWDEQFF.

The chain uses TRBV7-2 and TRBJ2-2; D is unclear. There are 13 residues in the CDR3. Between the trimmed V and J ends, which lost 5 bases and 4 bases, there was a span of 8 bases. The germline V gene has CDR1 SGHTA and CDR2 FQGNSA. The CDR3 loop is CASSPQFTGELFF. CDR3 sequence (DNA): TGTGCCAGCAGCCCCCAATTCACCGGGGAGCTGTTTTTT.

The chain is built from TRBV7-8 and TRBJ2-7; D possibly matches TRBD1 or TRBD2 (5 bases each). Germline V gene sequence: CDR1 SGHVS, CDR2 FQNEAQ. The CDR3 is 16 residues long. V lost 3 bases and J 0 bases, leaving 15 bases between the germline ends. CDR3: CASSLVEGPLSYEQYF. The CDR3 coding sequence is TGTGCCAGCAGCTTGGTAGAGGGGCCTCTCTCCTACGAGCAGTACTTC.

This chain joins TRBV25-1 and TRBJ1-5; 10 nucleotides agree with TRBD1. CDR1 MGHDK and CDR2 SYGVNS come from the germline V gene. The CDR3 sequence is 15 residues long. V trimming: 4 bases; J trimming: 5 bases; junction bases outside the gene matches: 5. CDR3 protein: CASSAPGQGYQPQHF. CDR3 bases: TGTGCCAGCAGTGCTCCGGGACAGGGGTATCAGCCCCAGCATTTT.

This sequence joins TRBV20-1 and TRBJ2-1, with D perhaps TRBD2 (6 bases). Looked up from germline, CDR1 is DFQATT and CDR2 is SNEGSKA (reference sequence). The CDR3 totals 18 residues. V was clipped by 0 bases and J by 2 bases, with 20 bases between them. CDR3 nucleotides: TGCAGTGCTAGAGACCAGCCGAAACGTCCGGGGGCCTACAATGAGCAGTTCTTC. It yields the protein CSARDQPKRPGAYNEQFF.

The rearrangement links TRBV7-2 to TRBJ1-1, with 7 bases fitting TRBD1. The CDR3 is 13 residues long. CDR1 and CDR2 from the germline V gene are SGHTA and FQGNSA. Trimming at V came to 5 bases and at J to 5 bases, leaving 5 bases not matched to a gene. Here the CDR3 reads CASSNPTGTEAFF. The CDR3, as DNA: TGTGCCAGCAGCAACCCGACAGGGACTGAAGCTTTCTTT.

This sequence joins TRBV7-9 and TRBJ2-2; D remains ambiguous. This CDR3 is 12 amino acids long. The V end lost 5 bases, the J end lost 6 bases, and 7 bases lay between the germline ends. Per germline, CDR1 SEHNR and CDR2 FQNEAQ (reference sequence). CDR3 region: CASSAGPGELFF. DNA of the CDR3: TGTGCCAGCAGCGCCGGACCCGGGGAGCTGTTTTTT. Based on the CDR3 plus reference TRBV7-9 and TRBJ2-2, the full variable domain is DTGVSQNPRHKITKRGQNVTFRCDPISEHNRLYWYRQTLGQGPEFLTYFQNEAQLEKSRLLSDRFSAERPKGSFSTLEIQRTEQGDSAMYLCASSAGPGELFFGEGSRLTVL.

The chain is built from TRBV20-1 and TRBJ2-3; D might be TRBD1 (6 bases). CDR1 is DFQATT and CDR2 is SNEGSKA in the germline V gene (reference sequence). V was cut by 3 bases and J by 6 bases, with 10 bases left in between. The CDR3 runs 12 residues. The DNA of the CDR3 is TGCAGTGCTAGCGACAGGAGCGATACGCAGTATTTT. Amino acid sequence: CSASDRSDTQYF.

The chain links TRBV4-3 to TRBJ1-6; D is possibly TRBD1 (5 bases). Trimming removed 4 bases at V and 7 bases at J, with 14 bases between. The CDR3 spans 15 residues. The germline gives CDR1 LGHNA, CDR2 YSLEER. CDR3 region: CASSREIQANSPLHF. Here the CDR3 DNA reads TGCGCCAGCAGCCGGGAGATACAGGCGAATTCACCCCTCCACTTT.